Following are 17 T cell receptor beta chains from one sample sequenced in a study of human CD4 T cells and Enterobacteriaceae. TCRdb's copy holds only in-frame clones and misses some; the assay was immunoSEQ multiplex PCR. The sample holds around 26,000 clones, approximately 81% seen once. All CD4+ cells other than CD45RA+CCR7+CD95- naive cells were sorted as memory, over 95% pure. Sequenced material: memory CD4+ T cells from blood. All receptors derive from a human donor in good health.

This clone was seen more than once but under ten times. The V and J genes are TRBV6-5 and TRBJ1-1, with D hard to call. The CDR3 is made up of 11 amino acids. Trimming cost V 4 bases and J 2 bases, with 2 bases left between them. From germline, CDR1 is MNHEY and CDR2 SVGAGI. The CDR3 spells CASSSNTEAFF. For the CDR3, the DNA is TGTGCCAGCAGTTCAAACACTGAAGCTTTCTTT.

The rearrangement links TRBV6-1 to TRBJ1-2, with 10 bases aligning to TRBD1. The CDR3 contains 15 residues. Germline V gene lookup returns CDR1 MNHNS and CDR2 SASEGT. After removal of 4 bases from V and 8 bases from J, the junction contained 10 bases not matched to a gene. Written as DNA, the CDR3 is TGTGCCAGCAGTGTTAGCCGACAGGGGGCGCGGGGCTACACCTTC. Translating it yields CASSVSRQGARGYTF.

The chain couples TRBV7-8 to TRBJ2-1, with D possibly being TRBD1 or TRBD2 (5 bases each). The CDR3 sequence is 14 residues long. Trimming left V 7 bases short and J 6 bases short, with 16 bases between. Germline CDR1 is SGHVS and CDR2 is FQNEAQ. Here the CDR3 DNA reads TGTGCCAGCACTTTCCGACCGAGGGGCAATGAGCAGTTCTTC. This encodes CASTFRPRGNEQFF.

The rearrangement uses TRBV5-6 and TRBJ1-1; D ambiguous. The CDR3 is made up of 13 amino acids. Germline V gives CDR1 SGHDT, CDR2 YYEEEE. V was trimmed by 0 bases and J by 4 bases, leaving 7 bases between them. CDR3 protein: CASSLATGTEAFF. The DNA for the CDR3 is TGTGCCAGCAGCTTGGCAACCGGCACTGAAGCTTTCTTT.

The genes are TRBV5-6 and TRBJ1-2; no firm D call. V was clipped by 3 bases and J by 4 bases, with 13 bases between them. Germline V CDR1 and CDR2: SGHDT, YYEEEE. The CDR3 consists of 14 residues. The CDR3 nucleotides are TGTGCCAGCAGCTCCTCCCGGGGATTCTATGGCTACACCTTC. It is translated as CASSSSRGFYGYTF.

The CDR3 nucleotides read TGTGCCAGCAGCGACCAGGAGATGGCGCACAATGAGCAGTTCTTC. It translates to CASSDQEMAHNEQFF. This sequence joins TRBV11-3 and TRBJ2-1; no reliable D call. V was clipped by 5 bases and J by 5 bases, with 16 bases between them. CDR1 is SGHNT and CDR2 is YENEEA in the germline V gene. This CDR3 region has 15 residues. The full variable domain, in which reference TRBV11-3 and TRBJ2-1 provide the parts outside the CDR3, is EAGVVQSPRYKIIEKKQPVAFWCNPISGHNTLYWYLQNLGQGPELLIRYENEEAVDDSQLPKDRFSAERLKGVDSTLKIQPAELGDSAVYLCASSDQEMAHNEQFFGPGTRLTVL.

The chain joins TRBV5-1 to TRBJ1-6; weak D call: TRBD1 (6 bases). The CDR3 extends over 15 amino acids. V lost 4 bases to trimming and J lost 8 bases, with 16 bases between them. CDR1 is SGHRS and CDR2 is YFSETQ in the germline V gene. The CDR3 loop is CASSTQGKSDSPLHF. The CDR3 coding sequence is TGCGCCAGCAGCACACAGGGCAAAAGCGATTCACCCCTCCACTTT.

The V gene is TRBV28, the J gene TRBJ1-6, with D perhaps matching TRBD1 (6 bases). Trimming removed 4 bases from V and 14 bases from J, with 15 bases in between. There are 13 residues in the CDR3. In germline, CDR1 is MDHEN, CDR2 SYDVKM. CDR3 in DNA: TGTGCCAGCAGTTCTGCTAGGGGGGGGGCCCTCCACTTT. Its protein product is CASSSARGGALHF.

The genes are TRBV5-1 and TRBJ2-1, with 14 bases fitting TRBD2. The germline V gene has CDR1 SGHRS and CDR2 YFSETQ. V lost 4 bases, J lost 9 bases, and 18 bases stayed unmatched. This CDR3 contains 19 residues. CDR3: CASSLLGTSGRGFGGEQFF. The CDR3 nucleotides read TGCGCCAGCAGCCTACTCGGGACTAGCGGGAGAGGTTTTGGCGGTGAGCAGTTCTTC.

The chain carries TRBV28 and TRBJ1-1; D is undetermined. CDR1 is MDHEN and CDR2 is SYDVKM in the germline V gene. This CDR3 is built from 13 residues. V lost 3 bases and J lost 6, with 11 bases in between. The CDR3 DNA reads as TGTGCCAGCAGTTTTCCGGGGAGGCCTGAAGCTTTCTTT. Its translation: CASSFPGRPEAFF.

V usage is TRBV4-1 and J usage is TRBJ1-1; D gene uncertain. Trimming removed 9 bases at V and 0 bases at J, with 14 bases between. CDR1 and CDR2 (germline): MGHRA, YSYEKL. The CDR3 has 14 residues. The CDR3 reads CASRGPLLNTEAFF. CDR3 coding DNA: TGCGCCAGTAGAGGACCGCTATTGAACACTGAAGCTTTCTTT.

The genes are TRBV5-1 and TRBJ2-4; D gene uncertain. Per the germline V gene, CDR1 is SGHRS and CDR2 is YFSETQ. With 0 bases removed from V and 0 bases from J, the gap between germline ends came to 13 bases. The CDR3 is 17 residues long. CDR3 bases: TGCGCCAGCAGCTTGGGTGACGGGCCCCTAGCCAAAAACATTCAGTACTTC. Residues: CASSLGDGPLAKNIQYF.

The V gene is TRBV5-1, the J gene TRBJ1-4; D call uncertain. This CDR3 spans 11 amino acids. V lost 6 bases and J lost 4, with 4 bases in between. Per the germline V gene, CDR1 is SGHRS and CDR2 is YFSETQ. CDR3 nucleotides: TGCGCCAGCAAAAATAATGAAAAACTGTTTTTT. It codes for CASKNNEKLFF.

This clone was recorded once. The chain employs TRBV7-7 and TRBJ2-5, with D possibly TRBD2 on 7 matching bases. Germline CDR1 and CDR2: SSHAT and FNYEAQ (reference sequence). The CDR3 spans 14 residues. V lost 3 bases and J 5 bases, leaving 13 bases between the germline ends. The CDR3 here is CASSFTGGRETQYF. CDR3 nucleotide sequence: TGTGCCAGCAGCTTTACGGGGGGCCGGGAGACCCAGTACTTC.

This chain connects TRBV6-5 to TRBJ1-1; D is perhaps TRBD1 (6 bases). CDR3 length equals 15 residues. Germline V gene sequence: CDR1 MNHEY, CDR2 SVGAGI. The V end lost 5 bases, the J end lost 1 base, and 14 bases lay between the germline ends. The CDR3 loop reads CASSKPGQKNTEAFF. The DNA of the CDR3 is TGTGCCAGCAGTAAACCGGGACAAAAGAACACTGAAGCTTTCTTT.

This chain joins TRBV9 and TRBJ2-1, with a tentative D call TRBD2 (6 bases). Germline lookup yields CDR1 SGDLS and CDR2 YYNGEE. V lost 4 bases to trimming and J lost 10 bases, with 21 bases between them. The CDR3 totals 15 residues. The CDR3 protein is CASSPLGTALEEQFF. DNA of the CDR3: TGTGCCAGCAGCCCCCTGGGGACTGCACTCGAAGAGCAGTTCTTC.

The chain links TRBV7-6 to TRBJ2-7; 8 bases map to TRBD1. Germline lookup yields CDR1 SGHVS and CDR2 FNYEAQ. Trimming removed 4 bases from V and 1 base from J; junction bases left unmatched: 3. This CDR3 is 14 amino acids long. Written as DNA, the CDR3 is TGTGCCAGCAGCTCGGGACAGGTTTCCTACGAGCAGTACTTC. This encodes CASSSGQVSYEQYF.